These T cell receptor beta chains were read from a single sample in a study of shared clonotypes between healthy human individuals. Clones were read by immunoSEQ multiplex PCR, and TCRdb kept only the in-frame ones, dropping some. Of 1.6 million or so clones in the sample, 98% were seen once. The sequencing input was naive CD4+ T cells sorted from blood. Receptors were obtained from a man aged 25-45 years in good health. Each CDR3 is given with its conserved first and last residue. A D gene is named only where the DNA matches it firmly. Part of the rows lack a size; the others show once, few, many or a class for expanded clones.

J gene: TRBJ1-2; V gene: TRBV18; clone size: -; D gene: TRBD1; CDR3 DNA: TGTGCCAGCTCACAGGCCAGGGGGCTGGGCGGCTACACCTTC; CDR3 protein: CASSQARGLGGYTF
J gene: TRBJ2-3; V gene: TRBV10-3; clone size: -; D gene: TRBD2; CDR3 DNA: TGTGCCATCAGCGCCATGGGACTAGCGGGAGGGCGGACAGATACGCAGTATTTT; CDR3 protein: CAISAMGLAGGRTDTQYF
J gene: TRBJ1-2; V gene: TRBV2; clone size: -; D gene: TRBD1; CDR3 DNA: TGTGCCAGCTTGGGGGCAGGGGGCCTTTATGGCTACACCTTC; CDR3 protein: CASLGAGGLYGYTF
J gene: TRBJ2-3; V gene: TRBV11-3; clone size: -; D gene: -; CDR3 DNA: TGTGCCAGCAGCTTAGAAGGTAGCGTTCGTGGAGATACGCAGTATTTT; CDR3 protein: CASSLEGSVRGDTQYF
J gene: TRBJ2-7; V gene: TRBV11-2; clone size: -; D gene: -; CDR3 DNA: TGTGCCAGCACTAAGTTAGGGGTCTACGAGCAGTACTTC; CDR3 protein: CASTKLGVYEQYF
J gene: TRBJ2-7; V gene: TRBV7-8; clone size: -; D gene: TRBD2; CDR3 DNA: TGTGCCAGCAGCCCCCACCTGGAGGGACACCGACGGGAGGGCCGAATCTACGAGCAGTACTTC; CDR3 protein: CASSPHLEGHRREGRIYEQYF
J gene: TRBJ2-5; V gene: TRBV5-7; clone size: once; D gene: -; CDR3 DNA: TGTGCCAGCAGCCTTCCCCGTCACAGGAGCCAAGAGACCCAGTACTTC; CDR3 protein: CASSLPRHRSQETQYF
J gene: TRBJ1-1; V gene: TRBV29-1; clone size: -; D gene: TRBD1; CDR3 DNA: TGCAGCGTTGGACAGGGGGCCCCTCATCGGGCTTTCTTT; CDR3 protein: CSVGQGAPHRAFF
J gene: TRBJ2-1; V gene: TRBV5-4; clone size: -; D gene: -; CDR3 DNA: TGTGCCAGCAGCGCCGACCCTAACTCCTACAATGAGCAGTTCTTC; CDR3 protein: CASSADPNSYNEQFF
J gene: TRBJ2-2; V gene: TRBV9; clone size: -; D gene: -; CDR3 DNA: TGTGCCAGCAGCGAAGTACCGCAGGGTGGGGAGCTGTTTTTT; CDR3 protein: CASSEVPQGGELFF
J gene: TRBJ2-7; V gene: TRBV27; clone size: -; D gene: TRBD2; CDR3 DNA: TGTGCCAGCGCATACCTAGCGGGAGCCCTCTACGAGCAGTACTTC; CDR3 protein: CASAYLAGALYEQYF